This T cell receptor (beta chain) was profiled in a study of vaccination and CD4 T cells after COVID-19 (dated by TCRdb to between 2021 and 2022). With regard to the full study: SARS-CoV-2 positivity had been established in the convalescent patients by nasal swab PCR, and mild disease was recorded in several of these patients and severe disease in one. Post-COVID blood samples from convalescent patients were collected a median of about 110 days after diagnosis, with a range of roughly 35 to 161 days. Post-vaccine blood samples were taken a median of 72 days after the second vaccine dose, with a range of roughly 13 to 250 days. In ten to eleven COVID-19 convalescent patients and several infection-naive healthy vaccine recipients, the spike-specific CD4+ TCR repertoire before mRNA vaccination was compared with the repertoire after mRNA vaccination. A few convalescent patients were sampled both early after vaccination (day 14) and late after vaccination (days 161 to 241). Each participant got two doses of either the Pfizer-BioNTech BNT162b2 vaccine (n=8) or the Moderna mRNA-1273 vaccine (n=2). The convalescent cohort comprised six males and four females, including two Hispanic individuals, seven Caucasians, two Asians and one multiracial person. Control cultures received a CEFX viral epitope pool as the positive control, an HIV-1 Nef peptide pool as the negative control, or no peptide. Overlapping spike peptide pools from SARS-CoV-2 and from the common cold coronaviruses HCoV-NL63, HCoV-OC43 and HCoV-229E were used as culture stimuli. The study at large found these results: The median count of SARS-CoV-2-reactive clonotypes went up from around 23 after infection to more than 30 after vaccination, although the change was not significant. The number of convalescent patients in the study was relatively small, and the study did not examine early timepoints following natural infection. In convalescent patients, nearly all vaccine-specific clones (304 of 307) were found to be mono-reactive for SARS-CoV-2 spike rather than cross-reactive with common cold coronaviruses. Among convalescent patients, a median around 86% of the SARS-CoV-2-reactive clones seen after vaccination appeared only after vaccination, which suggests priming specific to the vaccine.

Library preparation was by PCR. At the Johns Hopkins FTIC core, DNA from the cultured CD4+ T cells underwent TCR sequencing with the Oncomine TCR Beta short-read assay. The QIAamp micro DNA kit was used to extract genomic DNA from the cultured CD4+ T cells. Oncomine TCR Beta libraries from cultured CD4+ T cells were pooled with unique dual indexes and sequenced on an Illumina iSeq 100. The study's processing was this. Non-productive sequences were removed, and CDR3s that did not start with C, did not end with F or W, or were shorter than 7 amino acids were discarded. Antigen-specific clonotypes were identified with the MANAFEST web application by comparing peptide-stimulated wells with reference and other culture wells. To be called positive, a clone needed an FDR below 0.05, an odds ratio above 5, and a productive frequency above 0.1% in at least two of three replicate wells. A clonotype counted as cross-reactive if it showed significant expansion both in the SARS-CoV-2 spike wells and in at least one common cold coronavirus spike condition. Similarity between CDR3 sequences was evaluated in R version 3.6.1 using Levenshtein distances (stringdist) and unrooted phylogenetic trees (ape). The public reads were run again by TCRdb, first through fastp at Q25 and then through MiXCR, and only productive beta chains were kept. Each record represents a unique CDR3 protein, reported with the most common genes and DNA among its rows. None of the V and J calls come from the authors' own analysis; TCRdb made them. This sample holds tens of thousands of distinct CDR3 sequences; 28% were observed only once. Just over 7% of the sample lies in the top ten.

Concerning this clonotype itself: What this receptor recognizes is not known. Base quality data are lacking; no much larger clone is found one base away.

Taken with the paper, the label for time point translates to: late sampling 161 to 241 days after vaccination in a few convalescent patients. Explained via the paper, the treatment or condition label denotes: 10-day PBMC culture with coronavirus spike peptide pools or control peptides (ViraFEST assay). The ViraFEST assay was used in the study, in which antigen-specific T cells were expanded with peptide pools and expanded clonotypes were subsequently identified by TCR sequencing. Positive SARS-CoV-2 PCR tests in the convalescent patients dated from March to December 2020, before Alpha, Beta and Delta variants emerged in the United States. PBMCs were cultured at approximately 2 million per well in IMDM supplemented with approximately 5.3% human AB serum and 10 IU/ml IL-2, with approximately 9.2 ug/ml peptide pools added. Half of the culture medium was replaced with fresh IL-2-containing medium on days 3 and 7. Once the cells had been in culture for around 10 days, the EasySep CD4+ T cell isolation kit was used to isolate CD4+ T cells by negative selection. PBMCs were separated from whole blood using Ficoll-Paque Plus gradient centrifugation and then either used fresh or cryopreserved at -140C. Culture conditions were generally each tested in triplicate wells.

Relative to germline, V is 0 bases shorter and J is 4 bases shorter, with 12 bases between their ends. Sequences MNHEY (CDR1) and SMNVEV (CDR2) are obtained from the germline V gene (reference sequence). Inclusive of the bounding cysteine and phenylalanine, the CDR3 is 15 residues long. CDR3 DNA only is kept here, 45 bases in frame from base 1. Material: CD4+ T cells from blood, cultured in vitro, obtained about 7 months after SARS-CoV-2 vaccination. The rearranged segments are TRBV27 and TRBJ2-5; a confident D gene designation cannot be given. The sequence was collected from a human donor who had recovered from COVID-19. The CDR3 has the sequence CASSLSLMVGETQYF. The sequenced DNA: TGTGCCAGCAGTTTATCGCTTATGGTGGGAGAGACCCAGTACTTC.